The 12 T cell receptor beta chains below come from one sample, sequenced in a study of CD8 T cells in Susac syndrome. Random hexamers were used to reverse transcribe roughly 0.5 to 1 ug of RNA. TCRdb itself ran the immunoSEQ multiplex PCR reads through MiXCR, one entry per CDR3 protein. The table shows 250,000 to 350,000 distinct CDR3 sequences, with about 92% occurring only once. Sequencing was performed on CD4+ T cells from PBMCs. The receptors come from a human donor with multiple sclerosis.

The sample holds one count of this clonotype. Lacking the conserved final phenylalanine or tryptophan, this CDR3 likely reflects a read error. J is TRBJ1-2 and V is TRBV5-1; D gene unclear. V dropped 3 bases and J dropped 4 bases, with 19 bases sitting between them. The CDR3 is 16 residues long. CDR1 is SGHRS, CDR2 YFSETQ, per germline. The CDR3 DNA sequence: TGCGCCAGCAGCTCCGAGGCAGCCTCGAAGGGCTATGGCTACACCTCC. Translated: CASSSEAASKGYGYTS.

The chain is built from TRBV7-2 and TRBJ1-1; D call uncertain. The CDR3 totals 12 residues. Trimming took 1 base from V and 5 from J, leaving 5 bases between them. The germline V gene encodes CDR1 SGHTA and CDR2 FQGNSA. The CDR3 region is CASSLVRTEAFF. The CDR3 coding sequence is TGTGCCAGCAGCTTAGTTCGAACTGAAGCTTTCTTT.

The chain links TRBV5-1 to TRBJ1-5; no clear D gene. The CDR3 runs 14 residues. With 3 bases removed from V and 1 base from J, the gap between germline ends came to 8 bases. Germline values: CDR1 SGHRS, CDR2 YFSETQ. CDR3 sequence (DNA): TGCGCCAGCAGCTCGGGTGAGAGCAATCAGCCCCAGCATTTT. Translating gives CASSSGESNQPQHF.

CDR3 residues: CASKLAGGGTDTQYF. In DNA form, the CDR3 reads TGCGCCAGTAAATTAGCGGGAGGGGGCACAGATACGCAGTATTTT. The rearrangement links TRBV5-1 to TRBJ2-3, with 11 bases fitting TRBD2. This CDR3 is built from 15 residues. V shed 8 bases and J 1 base; nucleotides not matched to a gene: 6. Germline V gene lookup returns CDR1 SGHRS and CDR2 YFSETQ. Supplemented by reference TRBV5-1 and TRBJ2-3, the full variable domain reads KAGVTQTPRYLIKTRGQQVTLSCSPISGHRSVSWYQQTPGQGLQFLFEYFSETQRNKGNFPGRFSGRQFSNSRSEMNVSTLELGDSALYLCASKLAGGGTDTQYFGPGTRLTVL.

This rearrangement joins TRBV29-1 to TRBJ2-7; D is undetermined. V lost 4 bases and J 0 bases, leaving 7 bases between the germline ends. Germline CDR1 SQVTM, CDR2 ANQGSEA. The CDR3 covers 12 residues. DNA of the CDR3: TGCAGCGTTGCCGTCGCCTCCTACGAGCAGTACTTC. This gives the protein CSVAVASYEQYF.

The V gene is TRBV6-2 or TRBV6-3, the J gene TRBJ2-3; D is perhaps TRBD2 (5 bases). V was pared by 5 bases and J by 5 bases, with 14 bases between. CDR1 and CDR2 (germline): MNHEY, SVGEGT. The CDR3 spans 14 residues. CDR3 residues: CASSRSRSGDTQYF. The CDR3 nucleotides are TGTGCCAGCAGTCGCAGCCGAAGCGGAGATACGCAGTATTTT.

The J gene is TRBJ1-2, the V gene TRBV7-9, with D perhaps matching TRBD1 (5 bases). Trimming removed 5 bases at V and 4 bases at J, with 14 bases between. Looked up from germline, CDR1 is SEHNR and CDR2 is FQNEAQ (reference sequence). The CDR3 spans 14 residues. CDR3 nucleotide sequence: TGTGCCAGCAGCCCGGACACCCGTGGCTATGGCTACACCTTC. It is translated as CASSPDTRGYGYTF.

The CDR3, as DNA: TGTGCCAGCAGGGGACTAGCCGGGACGAATGAGCAGTTCTTC. Translated, it gives CASRGLAGTNEQFF. The chain links TRBV2 to TRBJ2-1; 9 bases are a match to TRBD2. This CDR3 has 14 amino acids. The germline V gene has CDR1 SNHLY and CDR2 FYNNEI. V lost 6 bases and J lost 7; bases outside the gene matches: 7.

The chain links TRBV18 to TRBJ1-2; a possible D gene is TRBD1 (6 bases). The germline V and J ends were trimmed by 3 bases and 5 bases, with 19 bases remaining between them. The CDR3 length is 16 residues. The germline CDR1 and CDR2 sequences are KGHSH and LQKENI. This chain's CDR3 is CASSPRGLDSSYGYTF. CDR3 nucleotides: TGTGCCAGCTCACCCCGTGGTCTGGACAGCTCTTATGGCTACACCTTC.

This chain uses TRBV29-1 with TRBJ2-5; D gene uncertain. Between the trimmed V and J ends, which lost 5 bases and 4 bases, there was a span of 5 bases. The germline CDR1 and CDR2 sequences are SQVTM and ANQGSEA. CDR3 length equals 10 residues. The CDR3: CSVSIETQYF. In DNA, the CDR3 is TGCAGCGTTTCCATAGAGACCCAGTACTTC. Full variable domain (missing parts from reference TRBV29-1 and TRBJ2-5): SAVISQKPSRDICQRGTSLTIQCQVDSQVTMMFWYRQQPGQSLTLIATANQGSEATYESGFVIDKFPISRPNLTFSTLTVSNMSPEDSSIYLCSVSIETQYFGPGTRLLVL.

The V and J genes are TRBV7-2 and TRBJ2-2, with 8 bases matching TRBD2. Germline trimming cut 4 bases from V and 5 bases from J; bases unmatched to any gene: 9. This CDR3 region has 16 residues. Germline V gives CDR1 SGHTA, CDR2 FQGNSA. The CDR3 reads CASSSRTGGRTGELFF. CDR3 nucleotides: TGTGCCAGCAGCTCAAGGACGGGGGGGAGGACCGGGGAGCTGTTTTTT.

The chain combines TRBV20-1 with TRBJ2-5, with 10 bases lining up with TRBD2. This CDR3 contains 14 residues. From germline, CDR1 is DFQATT and CDR2 SNEGSKA (reference sequence). V lost 4 bases and J lost 5; bases outside the gene matches: 7. The CDR3 sequence is CSAKQAGGLETQYF. CDR3 DNA: TGCAGTGCTAAACAAGCGGGAGGGCTGGAGACCCAGTACTTC.